The present T cell receptor (beta chain) was sequenced within a study of cytomegalovirus exposure and HLA in healthy donors. Looking at the study overall: In an earlier analysis, around 120 million unique TCR beta sequences were found from approximately 170 million T cells.

Healthy individuals who donated bone marrow served as the donors. A remark on this clone: The antigen is unknown.

The V gene's germline CDR1 is KGHSH and CDR2 LQKENI. The CDR3 spans 13 residues. J lost 4 bases, V lost 6 bases, and 4 bases had no gene match. Study results and limitations: A reported reduction in N-insertions relative to the roughly 610-donor mean was seen in an Asian-associated ancestry cluster in a later analysis. In a later analysis, most CMV-associated TCR beta chains appeared HLA-restricted.

The study ran its PCR with 60 Vbeta and 13 Jbeta primers. Assay used: immunoSEQ multiplex PCR; TCRdb lists only in-frame clones, some missing. The sample shows 180,000 or so clones, approximately 82% of them seen only once. Input material: PBMCs. The TCR was taken from a woman between 40 and 50 years old in good health and CMV-seropositive. This chain links TRBV18 with TRBJ2-5, with 8 positions matching TRBD2. In nucleotides, the CDR3 is TGTGCCAGCTCTCCGACTAGCGTAGAGACCCAGTACTTC. Amino acid sequence: CASSPTSVETQYF.